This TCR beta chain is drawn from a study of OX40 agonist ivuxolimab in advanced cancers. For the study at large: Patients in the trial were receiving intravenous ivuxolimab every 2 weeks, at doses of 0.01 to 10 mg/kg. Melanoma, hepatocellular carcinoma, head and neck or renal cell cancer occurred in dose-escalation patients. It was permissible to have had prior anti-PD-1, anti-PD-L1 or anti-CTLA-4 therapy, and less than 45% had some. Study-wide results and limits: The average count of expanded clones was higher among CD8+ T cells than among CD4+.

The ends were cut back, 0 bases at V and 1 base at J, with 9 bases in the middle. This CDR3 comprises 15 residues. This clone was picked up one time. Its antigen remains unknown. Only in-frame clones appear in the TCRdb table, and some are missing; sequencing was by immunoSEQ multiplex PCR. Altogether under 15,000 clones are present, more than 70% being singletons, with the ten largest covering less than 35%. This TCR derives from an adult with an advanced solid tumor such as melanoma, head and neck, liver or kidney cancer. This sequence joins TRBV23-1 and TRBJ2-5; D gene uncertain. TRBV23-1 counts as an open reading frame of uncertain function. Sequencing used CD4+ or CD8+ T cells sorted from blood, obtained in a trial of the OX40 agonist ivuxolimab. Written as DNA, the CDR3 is TGCGCCAGCAGTCAATCGTCAGGAATCCAAGAGACCCAGTACTTC. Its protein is CASSQSSGIQETQYF.